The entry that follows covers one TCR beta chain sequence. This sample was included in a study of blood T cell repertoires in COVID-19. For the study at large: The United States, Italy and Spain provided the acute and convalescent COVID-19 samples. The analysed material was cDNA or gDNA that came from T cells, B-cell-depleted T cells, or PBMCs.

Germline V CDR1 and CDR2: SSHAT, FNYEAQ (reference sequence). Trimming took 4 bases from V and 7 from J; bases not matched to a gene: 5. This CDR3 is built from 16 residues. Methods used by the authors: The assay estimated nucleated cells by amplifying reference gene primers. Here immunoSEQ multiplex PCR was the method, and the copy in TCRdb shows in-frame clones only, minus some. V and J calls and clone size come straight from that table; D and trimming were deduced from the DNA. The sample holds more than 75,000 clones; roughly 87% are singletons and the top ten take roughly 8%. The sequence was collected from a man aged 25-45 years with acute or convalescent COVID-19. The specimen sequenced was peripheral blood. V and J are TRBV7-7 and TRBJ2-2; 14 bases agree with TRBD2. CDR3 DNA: TGTGCCAGCAGCTGGGGACTAGCGGGAGTCGGCGGGGAGCTGTTTTTT. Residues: CASSWGLAGVGGELFF. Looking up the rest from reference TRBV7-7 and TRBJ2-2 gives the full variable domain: GAGVSQSPRYKVTKRGQDVTLRCDPISSHATLYWYQQALGQGPEFLTYFNYEAQPDKSGLPSDRFSAERPEGSISTLTIQRTEQRDSAMYRCASSWGLAGVGGELFFGEGSRLTVL.